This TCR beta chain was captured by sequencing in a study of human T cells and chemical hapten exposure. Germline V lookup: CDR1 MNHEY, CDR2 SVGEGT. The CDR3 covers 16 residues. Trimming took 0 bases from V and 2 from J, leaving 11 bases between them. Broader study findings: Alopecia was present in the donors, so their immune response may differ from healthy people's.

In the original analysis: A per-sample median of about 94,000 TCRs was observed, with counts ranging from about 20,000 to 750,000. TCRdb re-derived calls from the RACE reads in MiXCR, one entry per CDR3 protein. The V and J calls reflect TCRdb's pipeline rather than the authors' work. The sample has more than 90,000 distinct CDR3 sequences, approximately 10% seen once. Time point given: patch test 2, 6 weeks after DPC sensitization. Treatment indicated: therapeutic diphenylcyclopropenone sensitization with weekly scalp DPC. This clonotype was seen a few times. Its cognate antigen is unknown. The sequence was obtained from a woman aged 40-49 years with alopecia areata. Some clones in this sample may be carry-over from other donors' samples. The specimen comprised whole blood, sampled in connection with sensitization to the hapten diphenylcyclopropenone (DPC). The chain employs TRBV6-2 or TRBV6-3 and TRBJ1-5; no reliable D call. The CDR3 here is CASSYSGARRNQPQHF. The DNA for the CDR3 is TGTGCCAGCAGTTACTCCGGAGCGCGGCGCAATCAGCCCCAGCATTTT.